Sequencing of this T cell receptor (beta chain) was carried out in a study of cytomegalovirus exposure and HLA in healthy donors. Method: immunoSEQ multiplex PCR; TCRdb's copy keeps in-frame clones and lacks some. This sample has about 200,000 clones, with about 86% found just once. This CDR3 spans 17 amino acids. The ends were cut back, 0 bases at V and 4 bases at J, with 15 bases in the middle. Material for sequencing was PBMCs. This rearrangement joins TRBV23-1 to TRBJ1-4; D gene unclear. TRBV23-1 is placed among ORFs of uncertain function. This TCR came from a woman between 18 and 29 years old in good health and CMV-seronegative. In DNA, the CDR3 is TGCGCCAGCAGTCAATCGTGGAACACAGAAAATAATGAAAAACTGTTTTTT. This encodes CASSQSWNTENNEKLFF.